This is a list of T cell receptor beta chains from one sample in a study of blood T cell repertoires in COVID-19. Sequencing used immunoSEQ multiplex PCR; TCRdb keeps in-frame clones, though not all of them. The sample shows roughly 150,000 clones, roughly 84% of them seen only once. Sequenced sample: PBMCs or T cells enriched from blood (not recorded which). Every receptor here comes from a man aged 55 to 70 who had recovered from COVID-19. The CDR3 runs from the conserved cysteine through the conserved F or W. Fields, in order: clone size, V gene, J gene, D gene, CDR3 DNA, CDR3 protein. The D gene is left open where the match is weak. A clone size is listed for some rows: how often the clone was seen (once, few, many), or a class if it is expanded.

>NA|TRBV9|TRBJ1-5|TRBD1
TGTGCCAGCAGCGTAGGACAGGGGAACAATCAGCCCCAGCATTTT
CASSVGQGNNQPQHF
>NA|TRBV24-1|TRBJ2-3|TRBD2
TGTGCCACCAGTGATCATCTAGCGGGAGGGACACCTAGCACAGATACGCAGTATTTT
CATSDHLAGGTPSTDTQYF
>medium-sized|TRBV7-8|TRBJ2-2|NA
TGTGCCAGCAGCTTAGTATCAGCGAACACCGGGGAGCTGTTTTTT
CASSLVSANTGELFF
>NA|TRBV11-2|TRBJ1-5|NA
TGTGCCAGCAGCCCGGGGGGAAGTCAGCCCCAGCATTTT
CASSPGGSQPQHF
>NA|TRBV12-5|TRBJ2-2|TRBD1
TGTGCTAGTGGTGCACAGGGGGCAGGGGAGCTGTTTTTT
CASGAQGAGELFF
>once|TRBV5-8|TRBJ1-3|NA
TGTGCCAGCAGCTTGTTCGGGAGCTCTGGAAACACCATATATTTT
CASSLFGSSGNTIYF
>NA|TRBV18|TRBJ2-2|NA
TGTGCCAGCTCACCTATTAGGACAGCGAACACCGGGGAGCTGTTTTTT
CASSPIRTANTGELFF
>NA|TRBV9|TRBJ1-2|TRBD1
TGTGCCAGCAGCAAGTCAACCGGGACAGGGGACTATGGCTACACCTTC
CASSKSTGTGDYGYTF
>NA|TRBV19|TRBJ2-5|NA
TGTGCCAGTAGTCGGGGGAATAAGAGAGGGAGCGAAGAGACCCAGTACTTC
CASSRGNKRGSEETQYF
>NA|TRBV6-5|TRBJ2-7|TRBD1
TGTGCCAGCAGTTTTTTCCGGACAGGGTGGGACGAGCAGTACTTC
CASSFFRTGWDEQYF
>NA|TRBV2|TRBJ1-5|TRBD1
TGTGCCAGCAGTGAAGAGTGGACAGGGGATCAGCCCCAGCATTTT
CASSEEWTGDQPQHF
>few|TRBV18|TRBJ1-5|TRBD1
TGTGCCAGCTCCCCGACAGGGGTAGGTAATCAGCCCCAGCATTTT
CASSPTGVGNQPQHF
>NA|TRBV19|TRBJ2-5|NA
TGTGCCAGTAGTGCCGCAGGGGGGGAGACCCAGTACTTC
CASSAAGGETQYF
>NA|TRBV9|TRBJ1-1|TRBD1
TGTGCCAGCAGCGTGACAGGGGTGAGGGGGAACACTGAAGCTTTCTTT
CASSVTGVRGNTEAFF
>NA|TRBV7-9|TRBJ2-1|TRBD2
TGTGCCAGCAGCCGGGGGGGCCTGAACAATGAGCAGTTCTTC
CASSRGGLNNEQFF
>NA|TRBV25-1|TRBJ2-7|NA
TGTGCCAGCAGTGAGGAGACAGCAACATCCTACGAGCAGTACTTC
CASSEETATSYEQYF
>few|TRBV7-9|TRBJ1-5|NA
TGTGCCAGCAGCTTAGGGCAGGGCAATCAGCCCCAGCATTTT
CASSLGQGNQPQHF
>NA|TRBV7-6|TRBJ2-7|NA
TGTGCCAGCAGCCCCTTTGCAGGGTCCGAGCAGTACTTC
CASSPFAGSEQYF
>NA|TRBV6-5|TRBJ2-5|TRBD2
TGTGCCAGCAGTTCCCCGGGACTAGCGGGAGACGAGACCCAGTACTTC
CASSSPGLAGDETQYF
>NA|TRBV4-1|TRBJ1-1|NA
TGCGCCAGCAGCTACCCCGGGAGGAACACCATGAACACTGAAGCTTTCTTT
CASSYPGRNTMNTEAFF
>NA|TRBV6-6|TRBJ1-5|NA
TGTGCCAGCAGTTACGGCAGGCCAAGCAATCAGCCCCAGCATTTT
CASSYGRPSNQPQHF
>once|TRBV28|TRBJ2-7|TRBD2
TGTGCCAGCAGTTCACCGGGACTAGCCTACGAGCAGTACTTC
CASSSPGLAYEQYF
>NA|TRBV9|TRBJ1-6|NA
TGTGCCAGCAGCGTAGATCCGGAGTATAATTCACCCCTCCACTTT
CASSVDPEYNSPLHF
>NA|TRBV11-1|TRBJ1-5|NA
TGTGCCAGCAGCCCACAGGGAGTGGGTCAGCCCCAGCATTTT
CASSPQGVGQPQHF
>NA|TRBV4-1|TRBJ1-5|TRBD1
TGCGCCAGCAGCCAAATAAGGGGGCGGGGGGGCAATCAGCCCCAGCATTTT
CASSQIRGRGGNQPQHF
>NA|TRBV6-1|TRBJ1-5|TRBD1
TGTGCCAGCAGTGAGGGACAGGCGCTCAGTCAGCCCCAGCATTTT
CASSEGQALSQPQHF
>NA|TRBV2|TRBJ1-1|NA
TGTGCCAGCAAGGGGGTTAGTGAAGCTTTCTTT
CASKGVSEAFF
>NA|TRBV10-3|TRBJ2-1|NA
TGTGCCATCAGTGAACCGGGACACCAGGGGAACAATGAGCAGTTCTTC
CAISEPGHQGNNEQFF
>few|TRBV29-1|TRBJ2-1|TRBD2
TGCAGCGCATTCCCCCCAGCGGGACAGCAGTTCTTC
CSAFPPAGQQFF
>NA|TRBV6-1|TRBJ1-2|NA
TGTGCCAGCAGTGACGGGGGGGGTAACTATGGCTACACCTTC
CASSDGGGNYGYTF
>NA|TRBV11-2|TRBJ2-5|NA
TGTGCCAGCAGCATACGGACATCCCAAGAGACCCAGTACTTC
CASSIRTSQETQYF
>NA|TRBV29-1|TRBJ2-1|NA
TGCAGCGTTGCTGGGGGGAGCTACAATGAGCAGTTCTTC
CSVAGGSYNEQFF
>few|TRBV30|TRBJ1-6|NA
TGTGCCTGGAGGACAGTGAATAATTCACCCCTCCACTTT
CAWRTVNNSPLHF
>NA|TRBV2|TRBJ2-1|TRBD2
TGTGCCAGCAAGAATAGCGGGAGGGCCTCCAATGAGCAGTTCTTC
CASKNSGRASNEQFF
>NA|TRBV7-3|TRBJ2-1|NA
TGTGCCAGCAGCTTAAACAGCCAGCCCTACAATGAGCAGTTCTTC
CASSLNSQPYNEQFF
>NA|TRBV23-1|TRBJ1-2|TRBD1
TGCGCCAGCAGGAAACCAGGACAGGGGAGGGACCGGGGCTACACCTTC
CASRKPGQGRDRGYTF
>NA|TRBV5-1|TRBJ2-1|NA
TGCGCCAGCAGCTTGGCCGTCGGGTCTTACTACAATGAGCAGTTCTTC
CASSLAVGSYYNEQFF
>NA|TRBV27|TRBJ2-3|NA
TGTGCCAGCAGACCCGTCTTCAGGGGAGATACGCAGTATTTT
CASRPVFRGDTQYF
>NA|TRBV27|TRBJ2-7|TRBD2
TGTGCCAGCAGAAACTATCTAGCGGGAGAGTACGAGCAGTACTTC
CASRNYLAGEYEQYF
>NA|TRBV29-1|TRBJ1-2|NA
TGCACCACTACAGGGACGGACTATGGCTACACCTTC
CTTTGTDYGYTF
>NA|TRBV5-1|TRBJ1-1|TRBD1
TGCGCCAGCAGCTTGGGTAGGGACAGGGGGTCTATGAACACTGAAGCTTTCTTT
CASSLGRDRGSMNTEAFF
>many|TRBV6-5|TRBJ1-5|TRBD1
TGTGCCCCGGTGACAGGGGGCTGTGGGAATCAGCCCCAGCATTTT
CAPVTGGCGNQPQHF
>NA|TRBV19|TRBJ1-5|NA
TGTGCCAGTAGTATCGGGGGTATGGCCAATCAGCCCCAGCATTTT
CASSIGGMANQPQHF
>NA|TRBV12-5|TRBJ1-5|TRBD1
TGTGCTAGTGGGTCGGGACAGGGGAATCAGCCCCAGCATTTT
CASGSGQGNQPQHF
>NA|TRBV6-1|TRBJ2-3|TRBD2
TGTGCCAGCAGTGAAGTCGGGGGGGCTCAAGATACGCAGTATTTT
CASSEVGGAQDTQYF
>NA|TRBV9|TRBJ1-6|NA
TGTGCCAGCAGCGTAGGGGAGGCCTATTCACCCCTCCACTTT
CASSVGEAYSPLHF
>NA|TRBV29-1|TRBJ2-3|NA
TGCAGCGCTCCAGGCGGGGGCTGGGATACGCAGTATTTT
CSAPGGGWDTQYF
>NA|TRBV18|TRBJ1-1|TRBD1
TGTGCCAGCTCAGTACAGGGGATGAACACTGAAGCTTTCTTT
CASSVQGMNTEAFF
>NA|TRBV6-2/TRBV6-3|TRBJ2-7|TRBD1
TGTGCCAGCAGCTCCGGGACAGGGAACGAGCAGTACTTC
CASSSGTGNEQYF
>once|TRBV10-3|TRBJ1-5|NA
TGTGCCATCAGTGACAGTTATAGCAATCAGCCCCAGCATTTT
CAISDSYSNQPQHF